Shown below are 11 T cell receptor beta chains from a single sample sequenced in a study of blood T cell repertoires in COVID-19 (dated by TCRdb to 2019 to 2021). Libraries came from the immunoSEQ multiplex PCR assay. Not all clones reach the TCRdb copy of this immuneACCESS table, which keeps in-frame sequences only. Checked studies attribute under half of the gap to unresolved V genes and leave the rest unexplained. The sample profile shows 200,000 to 250,000 clones; about 80% of them were found once. The top ten hold 14% to 15% of the sample. The sample taken for sequencing was PBMCs or T cells enriched from blood (not recorded which). All receptors come from a man in his forties who had recovered from COVID-19.

DNA for the CDR3: TGCGCCAGCAGCCCCTACCAGGGACAGGGGAACTATGGCTACACCTTC. Translation: CASSPYQGQGNYGYTF. The chain employs TRBV4-3 and TRBJ1-2; 10 bases map to TRBD1. CDR3 size: 16 residues. J lost 2 bases, V lost 4 bases, and 7 bases had no gene match. Per germline, CDR1 LGHNA and CDR2 YSLEER.

The V and J genes are TRBV2 and TRBJ1-4; TRBD1 agrees at 9 bases. Trimming at V came to 6 bases and at J to 4 bases, leaving 6 bases not matched to a gene. Germline V gene data show CDR1 as SNHLY and CDR2 as FYNNEI. The CDR3 sequence is 15 residues long. The CDR3 bases are TGTGCCAGCAGCTCCTTGACAGGGGGTAATGAAAAACTGTTTTTT. Its translation: CASSSLTGGNEKLFF. The full variable domain, completed using reference TRBV2 and TRBJ1-4, is EPEVTQTPSHQVTQMGQEVILRCVPISNHLYFYWYRQILGQKVEFLVSFYNNEISEKSEIFDDQFSVERPDGSNFTLKIRSTKLEDSAMYFCASSSLTGGNEKLFFGSGTQLSVL.

In nucleotides, the CDR3 is TGTGCCAGCAGGACAGGTTCTAACTATGGCTACACCTTC. Its protein is CASRTGSNYGYTF. The V call is TRBV28, the J call TRBJ1-2; tentatively, D is TRBD1 (6 bases). This CDR3 has 13 amino acids. Germline CDR1 and CDR2: MDHEN and SYDVKM. V dropped 6 bases and J dropped 0 bases, with 8 bases sitting between them.

The CDR3 DNA reads as TGTGCCAGTATCCTAATCAACAGGGGTCGGACTGAAGCTTTCTTT. Protein sequence: CASILINRGRTEAFF. The chain joins TRBV19 to TRBJ1-1, with 7 bases matching TRBD1. There are 15 residues in the CDR3. Germline trimming cut 7 bases from V and 5 bases from J; bases unmatched to any gene: 13. Germline V gene lookup returns CDR1 LNHDA and CDR2 SQIVND (reference sequence).

The chain uses TRBV27 and TRBJ1-1; maybe TRBD1 (5 bases). With 2 bases removed from V and 5 bases from J, the gap between germline ends came to 12 bases. Germline V lookup: CDR1 MNHEY, CDR2 SMNVEV (reference sequence). The CDR3 extends over 14 amino acids. CDR3 sequence reads: CASSLKQGRTEAFF. The CDR3 DNA sequence: TGTGCCAGCAGTTTAAAGCAGGGAAGGACTGAAGCTTTCTTT.

Written as DNA, the CDR3 is TGCAGCGCCGGGACTGAAACCTACGAGCAGTACTTC. Protein product: CSAGTETYEQYF. The chain is built from TRBV29-1 and TRBJ2-7, with a weak D call TRBD2 (6 bases). Germline lookup yields CDR1 SQVTM and CDR2 ANQGSEA. Trimming removed 7 bases at V and 2 bases at J, with 12 bases between. The CDR3 length is 12 residues.

This clone was recorded once. The chain links TRBV14 to TRBJ1-1; D not certain. Trimming removed 0 bases from V and 0 bases from J, with 5 bases in between. Looked up from germline, CDR1 is SGHDN and CDR2 is FVKESK. The CDR3 has 14 amino acids. CDR3 bases: TGTGCCAGCAGCCAAGATAGAGTGAACACTGAAGCTTTCTTT. The encoded protein is CASSQDRVNTEAFF.

V usage is TRBV7-3 and J usage is TRBJ1-2; the match to TRBD1 covers 9 bases. This CDR3 comprises 14 residues. Germline V CDR1 and CDR2: SGHTA, FQGTGA. V was pared by 5 bases and J by 4 bases, with 5 bases of the junction left unmatched. The CDR3 here is CASSPDRGGYGYTF. DNA of the CDR3: TGTGCCAGCAGCCCGGACAGGGGTGGCTATGGCTACACCTTC.

J is TRBJ1-5 and V is TRBV19; the match to TRBD1 covers 8 bases. J was trimmed by 5 bases and V by 5 bases; bases with no gene match: 2. The germline V gene has CDR1 LNHDA and CDR2 SQIVND (reference sequence). This CDR3 is built from 13 residues. The CDR3, as DNA: TGTGCCAGTAGTTGGGACAGGTATCAGCCCCAGCATTTT. The encoded protein is CASSWDRYQPQHF.

At least ten counts were recorded for this clone. The gene calls are TRBV7-8 and TRBJ1-2; D uncertain. Germline V lookup: CDR1 SGHVS, CDR2 FQNEAQ. Deletions cut 5 bases from V and 5 bases from J, with 9 bases between. There are 12 residues in the CDR3. CDR3 sequence (DNA): TGTGCCAGCAGCATCGAGGGATATGGCTACACCTTC. This translates into CASSIEGYGYTF.

This clone was found once. This rearrangement joins TRBV30 to TRBJ1-2; TRBD1 aligns across 8 bases. Germline CDR1 is GTSNPN and CDR2 is SVGIG (reference sequence). V shed 8 bases and J 8 bases; nucleotides not matched to a gene: 4. This CDR3 has 10 residues. This CDR3 is CAQGQAGYTF. In nucleotides, the CDR3 is TGTGCCCAGGGACAGGCCGGCTACACCTTC. Filled out from reference TRBV30 and TRBJ1-2, the complete variable domain reads SQTIHQWPATLVQPVGSPLSLECTVEGTSNPNLYWYRQAAGRGLQLLFYSVGIGQISSEVPQNLSASRPQDRQFILSSKKLLLSDSGFYLCAQGQAGYTFGSGTRLTVV.